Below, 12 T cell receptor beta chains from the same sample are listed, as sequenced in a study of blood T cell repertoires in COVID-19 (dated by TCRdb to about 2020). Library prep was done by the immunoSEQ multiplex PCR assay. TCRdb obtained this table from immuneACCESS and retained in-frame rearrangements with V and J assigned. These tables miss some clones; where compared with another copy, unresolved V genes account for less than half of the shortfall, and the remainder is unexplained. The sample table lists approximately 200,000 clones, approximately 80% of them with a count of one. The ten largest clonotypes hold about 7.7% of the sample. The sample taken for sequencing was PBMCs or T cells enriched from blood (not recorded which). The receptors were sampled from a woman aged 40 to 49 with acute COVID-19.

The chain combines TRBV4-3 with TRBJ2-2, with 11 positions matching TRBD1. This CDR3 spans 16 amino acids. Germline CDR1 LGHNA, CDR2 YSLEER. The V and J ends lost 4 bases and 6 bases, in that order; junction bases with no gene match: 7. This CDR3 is CASSPAGTGGPGELFF. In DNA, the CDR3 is TGCGCCAGCAGCCCCGCAGGGACAGGGGGACCCGGGGAGCTGTTTTTT.

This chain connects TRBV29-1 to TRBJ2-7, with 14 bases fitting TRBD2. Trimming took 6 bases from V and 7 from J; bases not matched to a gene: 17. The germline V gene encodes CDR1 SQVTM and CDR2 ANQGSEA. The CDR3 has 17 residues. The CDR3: CSVVATSGGAGLGEQYF. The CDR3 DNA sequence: TGCAGCGTGGTAGCGACTAGCGGGGGGGCCGGTCTCGGGGAGCAGTACTTC.

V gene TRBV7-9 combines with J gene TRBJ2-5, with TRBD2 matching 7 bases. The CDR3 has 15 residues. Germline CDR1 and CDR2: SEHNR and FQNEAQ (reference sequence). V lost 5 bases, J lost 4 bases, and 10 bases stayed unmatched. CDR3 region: CASSLTWEGSETQYF. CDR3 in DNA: TGTGCCAGCAGCCTAACTTGGGAGGGCTCAGAGACCCAGTACTTC.

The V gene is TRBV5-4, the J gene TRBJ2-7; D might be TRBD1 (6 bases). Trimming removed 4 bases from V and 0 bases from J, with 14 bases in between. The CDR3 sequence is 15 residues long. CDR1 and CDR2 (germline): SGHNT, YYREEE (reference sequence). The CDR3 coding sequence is TGTGCCAGCAGCATCGGACAGAGGAGCTCCTACGAGCAGTACTTC. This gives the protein CASSIGQRSSYEQYF.

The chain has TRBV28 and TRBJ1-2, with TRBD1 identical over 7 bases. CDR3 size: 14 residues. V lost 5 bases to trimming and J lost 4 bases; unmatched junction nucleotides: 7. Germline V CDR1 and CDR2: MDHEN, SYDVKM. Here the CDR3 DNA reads TGTGCCAGCAGTCCTTCACAGGGGTTCTATGGCTACACCTTC. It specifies CASSPSQGFYGYTF.

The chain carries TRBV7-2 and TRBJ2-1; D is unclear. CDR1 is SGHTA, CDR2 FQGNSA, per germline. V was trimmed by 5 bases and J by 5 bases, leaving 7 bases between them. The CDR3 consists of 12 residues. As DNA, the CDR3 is TGTGCCAGCAGCCAGGCCAACAATGAGCAGTTCTTC. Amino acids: CASSQANNEQFF.

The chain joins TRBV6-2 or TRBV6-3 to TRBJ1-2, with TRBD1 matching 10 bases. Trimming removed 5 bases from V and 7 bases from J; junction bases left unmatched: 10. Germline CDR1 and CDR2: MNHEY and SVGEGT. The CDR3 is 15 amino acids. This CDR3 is CASSDRDRGGRGYTF. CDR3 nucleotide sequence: TGTGCCAGCAGTGACCGGGACAGGGGAGGTCGTGGCTACACCTTC.

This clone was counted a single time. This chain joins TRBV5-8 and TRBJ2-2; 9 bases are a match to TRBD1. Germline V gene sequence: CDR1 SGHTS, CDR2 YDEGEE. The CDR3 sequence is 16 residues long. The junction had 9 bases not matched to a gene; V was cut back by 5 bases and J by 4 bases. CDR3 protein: CASSSHRGLGTGELFF. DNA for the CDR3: TGTGCCAGCAGTTCCCACAGGGGGCTGGGCACCGGGGAGCTGTTTTTT.

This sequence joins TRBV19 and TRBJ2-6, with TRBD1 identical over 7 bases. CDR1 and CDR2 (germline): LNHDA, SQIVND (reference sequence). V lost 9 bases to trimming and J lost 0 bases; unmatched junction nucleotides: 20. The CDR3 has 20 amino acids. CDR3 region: CASHTPYWDSSRSGANVLTF. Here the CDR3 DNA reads TGTGCCAGCCACACTCCTTATTGGGACAGCTCCCGCTCTGGGGCCAACGTCCTGACTTTC.

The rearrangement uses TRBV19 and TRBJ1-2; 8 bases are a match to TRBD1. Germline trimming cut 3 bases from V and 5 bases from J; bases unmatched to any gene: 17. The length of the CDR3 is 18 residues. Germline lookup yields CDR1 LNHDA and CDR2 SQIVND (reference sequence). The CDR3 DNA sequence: TGTGCCAGTAGTATTGAGGGGACAGGCCGCGACCGGGCATATGGCTACACCTTC. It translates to CASSIEGTGRDRAYGYTF.

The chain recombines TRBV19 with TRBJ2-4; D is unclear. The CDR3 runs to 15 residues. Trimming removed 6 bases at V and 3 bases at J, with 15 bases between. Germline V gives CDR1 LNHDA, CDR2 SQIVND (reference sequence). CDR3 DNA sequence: TGTGCCAGTAGCAGTGAACTAACGATCAAAAACATTCAGTACTTC. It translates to CASSSELTIKNIQYF.

The CDR3 here is CASSLEPPGEQYF. The CDR3 DNA sequence: TGTGCCAGCAGCTTAGAACCACCGGGCGAGCAGTACTTC. The rearrangement links TRBV11-2 to TRBJ2-7; no clear D gene. The CDR3 runs to 13 residues. With 0 bases removed from V and 6 bases from J, the gap between germline ends came to 9 bases. Germline V gene lookup returns CDR1 SGHAT and CDR2 FQNNGV.